Below, 9 T cell receptor beta chains from the same sample are listed, as sequenced in a study of T cell responses to AZD1222 COVID-19 vaccine. Assay: immunoSEQ multiplex PCR; the TCRdb copy retains only in-frame clones and omits some. In the table there are about 160,000 clones, approximately 92% of which are singletons. Sequenced here: peripheral blood, sampled 28 days after the second AZD1222 dose. All receptors come from an adult who received the AZD1222 COVID-19 vaccine.

The CDR3 DNA reads as TGTGCCAGCAGCTTAGGGGCGACTAGCGGGTCTAGGGAGACCCAGTACTTC. It specifies CASSLGATSGSRETQYF. This rearrangement joins TRBV7-7 to TRBJ2-5, with TRBD2 matching over 10 bases. The V gene end was trimmed by 1 base and the J gene end by 5 bases; junction bases not matched to a gene: 10. CDR1 is SSHAT and CDR2 is FNYEAQ in the germline V gene (reference sequence). The CDR3 has 17 residues.

J is TRBJ1-3 and V is TRBV18; unclear D gene. The CDR3 contains 16 residues. From germline, CDR1 is KGHSH and CDR2 LQKENI. V was trimmed by 0 bases and J by 2 bases, leaving 11 bases between them. In DNA, the CDR3 is TGTGCCAGCTCACCACCGCTCTTACGGGCTGGAAACACCATATATTTT. Encoded protein: CASSPPLLRAGNTIYF. The full variable domain, its missing parts supplied by reference TRBV18 and TRBJ1-3, is NAGVMQNPRHLVRRRGQEARLRCSPMKGHSHVYWYRQLPEEGLKFMVYLQKENIIDESGMPKERFSAEFPKEGPSILRIQQVVRGDSAAYFCASSPPLLRAGNTIYFGEGSWLTVV.

V gene TRBV30 combines with J gene TRBJ1-2, with D hard to call. Looked up from germline, CDR1 is GTSNPN and CDR2 is SVGIG (reference sequence). This CDR3 region has 12 residues. V was pared by 5 bases and J by 8 bases, with 15 bases between. The CDR3 sequence is CAWAPGRYGYTF. CDR3 in DNA: TGTGCCTGGGCTCCGGGGAGGTACGGCTACACCTTC. Using reference TRBV30 and TRBJ1-2 for the parts outside the CDR3, the full variable domain is SQTIHQWPATLVQPVGSPLSLECTVEGTSNPNLYWYRQAAGRGLQLLFYSVGIGQISSEVPQNLSASRPQDRQFILSSKKLLLSDSGFYLCAWAPGRYGYTFGSGTRLTVV.

The chain uses TRBV5-6 and TRBJ1-5; 7 bases fit TRBD1. V lost 5 bases, J lost 0 bases, and 2 bases stayed unmatched. The CDR3 is 14 residues long. Germline V gene lookup returns CDR1 SGHDT and CDR2 YYEEEE. Here the CDR3 reads CASRGQYSNQPQHF. CDR3 nucleotide sequence: TGTGCCAGCAGGGGACAGTATAGCAATCAGCCCCAGCATTTT.

V is TRBV7-9 and J is TRBJ1-1, with D perhaps TRBD1 (5 bases). The CDR3 loop spans 14 amino acids. The V gene lost 3 bases and the J gene lost 4 bases, with 12 bases spanning the gap. CDR1 and CDR2 from the germline V gene are SEHNR and FQNEAQ (reference sequence). The CDR3 DNA is TGTGCCAGCAGCTTTATCTCGGGGACCACTGAAGCTTTCTTT. It yields the protein CASSFISGTTEAFF.

The sample holds one count of this clone. In the same sample, other DNA sequences code for this CDR3. The CDR3, as DNA: TGTGCCAGCAGCCAACGGGGGTCTGGAAACACCATATATTTT. Translated: CASSQRGSGNTIYF. The rearrangement joins TRBV14 to TRBJ1-3; D possibly corresponds to TRBD1 (5 bases). Germline lookup yields CDR1 SGHDN and CDR2 FVKESK. The CDR3 sequence is 14 residues long. Trimming stripped 2 bases from V and 1 base from J, with 6 bases between.

The V call is TRBV10-1, the J call TRBJ2-1; TRBD1 agrees at 7 bases. This CDR3 spans 14 amino acids. CDR1 is WNHNN and CDR2 is SYGVQD in the germline V gene (reference sequence). With V trimmed by 4 bases and J by 2 bases, 2 bases remained unmatched. The CDR3 sequence is CASSAGQTYNEQFF. As DNA, the CDR3 is TGCGCCAGCAGTGCGGGACAGACCTACAATGAGCAGTTCTTC.

The chain has TRBV5-4 and TRBJ2-2; D is unresolved. The CDR3 covers 15 residues. CDR1 and CDR2 (germline): SGHNT, YYREEE (reference sequence). With 0 bases removed from V and 1 base from J, the gap between germline ends came to 7 bases. CDR3 bases: TGTGCCAGCAGCTTGGGGCAGATGAACACCGGGGAGCTGTTTTTT. It codes for CASSLGQMNTGELFF.

The rearrangement joins TRBV4-2 to TRBJ2-2; 12 bases fit TRBD2. CDR1 and CDR2 (germline): LGHNA, YNFKEQ. Germline trimming cut 4 bases from V and 0 bases from J; bases unmatched to any gene: 6. This CDR3 has 18 amino acids. The CDR3 DNA reads as TGTGCCAGCAGCCGACCTACTAGCGGGAGGTCGAACACCGGGGAGCTGTTTTTT. This translates into CASSRPTSGRSNTGELFF.